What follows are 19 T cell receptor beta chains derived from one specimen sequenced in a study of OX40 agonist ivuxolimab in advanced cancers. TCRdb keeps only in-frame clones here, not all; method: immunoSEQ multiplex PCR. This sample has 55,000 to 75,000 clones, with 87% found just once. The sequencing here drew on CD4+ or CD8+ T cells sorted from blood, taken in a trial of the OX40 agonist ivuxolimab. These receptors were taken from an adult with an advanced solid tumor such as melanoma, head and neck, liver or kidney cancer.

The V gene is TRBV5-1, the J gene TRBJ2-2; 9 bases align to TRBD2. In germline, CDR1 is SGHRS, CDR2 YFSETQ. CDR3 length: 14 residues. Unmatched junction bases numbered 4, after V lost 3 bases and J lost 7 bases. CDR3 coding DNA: TGCGCCAGCAGCTGGGGACTAGCCGTCGGGGAGCTGTTTTTT. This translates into CASSWGLAVGELFF.

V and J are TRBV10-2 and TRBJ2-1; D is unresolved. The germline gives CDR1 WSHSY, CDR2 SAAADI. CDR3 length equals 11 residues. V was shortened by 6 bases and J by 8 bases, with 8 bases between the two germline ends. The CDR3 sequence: CASRDRYEQFF. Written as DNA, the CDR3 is TGCGCCAGCAGGGATAGGTATGAGCAGTTCTTC.

In nucleotides, the CDR3 is TGCAGCGTGGGAAACTTCTATGGCTACACCTTC. Translation: CSVGNFYGYTF. The V call is TRBV29-1, the J call TRBJ1-2; D not resolved. The V end lost 6 bases, the J end lost 4 bases, and 9 bases lay between the germline ends. Germline loops: CDR1 SQVTM, CDR2 ANQGSEA. CDR3 length equals 11 residues.

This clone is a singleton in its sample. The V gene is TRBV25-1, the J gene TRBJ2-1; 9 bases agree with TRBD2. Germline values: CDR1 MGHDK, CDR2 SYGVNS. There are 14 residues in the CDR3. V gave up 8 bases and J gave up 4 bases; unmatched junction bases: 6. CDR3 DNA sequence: TGTGCCAGCGCGGGGGGGACAGCGTACAATGAGCAGTTCTTC. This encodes CASAGGTAYNEQFF.

CDR3 DNA: TGTGCCAGCAGCTTCTCGGGACGAAACACTGAAGCTTTCTTT. Translating it yields CASSFSGRNTEAFF. The J gene is TRBJ1-1, the V gene TRBV7-9; weak D call: TRBD1 (5 bases). The CDR3 spans 14 residues. V dropped 3 bases and J dropped 2 bases, with 10 bases sitting between them. Germline CDR1 and CDR2: SEHNR and FQNEAQ (reference sequence).

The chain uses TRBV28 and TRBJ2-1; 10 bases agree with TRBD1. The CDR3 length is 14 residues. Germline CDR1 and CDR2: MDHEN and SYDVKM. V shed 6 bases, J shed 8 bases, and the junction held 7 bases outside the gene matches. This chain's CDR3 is CASRGTGVGYEQFF. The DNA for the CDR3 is TGTGCCAGCAGGGGGACAGGGGTCGGGTATGAGCAGTTCTTC.

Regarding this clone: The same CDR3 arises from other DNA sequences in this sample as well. The chain's CDR3 is CASSLGVASSQETQYF. The CDR3, as DNA: TGTGCCAGCAGCTTAGGGGTAGCATCCTCCCAAGAGACCCAGTACTTC. V gene TRBV11-2 combines with J gene TRBJ2-5, with unresolved D. Germline loops: CDR1 SGHAT, CDR2 FQNNGV. The CDR3 runs 16 residues. V gave up 1 base and J gave up 1 base, with 13 bases separating them.

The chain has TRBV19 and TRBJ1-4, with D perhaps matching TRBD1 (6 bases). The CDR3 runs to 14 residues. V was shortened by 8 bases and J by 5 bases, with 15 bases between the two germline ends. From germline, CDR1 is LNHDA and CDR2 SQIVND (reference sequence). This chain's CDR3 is CASAPGHSNEKLFF. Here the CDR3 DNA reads TGTGCCAGTGCTCCGGGACACTCGAATGAAAAACTGTTTTTT.

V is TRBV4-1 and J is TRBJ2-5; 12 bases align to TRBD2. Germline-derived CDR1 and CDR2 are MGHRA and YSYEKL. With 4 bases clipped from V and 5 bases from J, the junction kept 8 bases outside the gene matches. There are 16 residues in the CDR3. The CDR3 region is CASSRGLAGPRETQYF. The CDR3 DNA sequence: TGCGCCAGCAGCCGTGGACTAGCGGGGCCCCGGGAGACCCAGTACTTC.

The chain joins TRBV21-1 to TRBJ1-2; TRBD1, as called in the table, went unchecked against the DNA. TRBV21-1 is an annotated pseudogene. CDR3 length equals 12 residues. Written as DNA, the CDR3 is TGTGCCAGCAGCAAAAGGGGGAGAGGCTACACCTTC. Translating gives CASSKRGRGYTF.

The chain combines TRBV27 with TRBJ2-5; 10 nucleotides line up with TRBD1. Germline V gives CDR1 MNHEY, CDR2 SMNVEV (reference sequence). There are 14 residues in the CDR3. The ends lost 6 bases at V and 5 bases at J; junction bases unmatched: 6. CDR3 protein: CASSKTGGWETQYF. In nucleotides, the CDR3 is TGTGCCAGCAGCAAGACAGGGGGCTGGGAGACCCAGTACTTC.

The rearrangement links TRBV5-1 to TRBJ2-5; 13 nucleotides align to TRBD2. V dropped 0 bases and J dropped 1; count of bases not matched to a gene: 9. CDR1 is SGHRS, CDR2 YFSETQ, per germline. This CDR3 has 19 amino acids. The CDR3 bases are TGCGCCAGCAGCTTGGCGCGGACTAGCGGGAGAGGGGGCCAAGAGACCCAGTACTTC. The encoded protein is CASSLARTSGRGGQETQYF.

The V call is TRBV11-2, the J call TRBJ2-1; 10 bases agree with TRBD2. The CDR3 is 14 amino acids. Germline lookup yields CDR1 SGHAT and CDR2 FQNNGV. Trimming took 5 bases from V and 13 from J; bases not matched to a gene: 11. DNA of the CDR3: TGTGCCAGCAGCCCTCGGACTAGCGGAGGGCGTCAGTTCTTC. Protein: CASSPRTSGGRQFF.

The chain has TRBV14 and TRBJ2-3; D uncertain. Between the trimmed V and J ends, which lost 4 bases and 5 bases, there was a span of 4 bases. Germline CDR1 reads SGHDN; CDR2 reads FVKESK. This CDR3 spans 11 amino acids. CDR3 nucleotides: TGTGCCAGCAGCCGAGAAGATACGCAGTATTTT. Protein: CASSREDTQYF.

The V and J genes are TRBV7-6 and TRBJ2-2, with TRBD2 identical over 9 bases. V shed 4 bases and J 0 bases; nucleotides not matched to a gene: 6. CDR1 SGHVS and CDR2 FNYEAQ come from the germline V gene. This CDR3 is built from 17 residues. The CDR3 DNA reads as TGTGCCAGCAGCTACCTAGCGGGGACAACGAACACCGGGGAGCTGTTTTTT. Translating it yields CASSYLAGTTNTGELFF.

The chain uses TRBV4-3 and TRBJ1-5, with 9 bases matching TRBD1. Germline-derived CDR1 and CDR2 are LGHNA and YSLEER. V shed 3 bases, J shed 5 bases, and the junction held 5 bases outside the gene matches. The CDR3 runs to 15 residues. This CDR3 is CASSQGTGKDQPQHF. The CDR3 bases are TGCGCCAGCAGCCAGGGGACAGGGAAAGATCAGCCCCAGCATTTT.

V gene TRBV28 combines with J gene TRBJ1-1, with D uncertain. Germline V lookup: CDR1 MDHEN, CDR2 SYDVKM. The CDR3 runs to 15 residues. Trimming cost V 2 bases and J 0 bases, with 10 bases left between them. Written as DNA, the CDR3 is TGTGCCAGCAGTTTACGCCGGTTAATGAACACTGAAGCTTTCTTT. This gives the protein CASSLRRLMNTEAFF.

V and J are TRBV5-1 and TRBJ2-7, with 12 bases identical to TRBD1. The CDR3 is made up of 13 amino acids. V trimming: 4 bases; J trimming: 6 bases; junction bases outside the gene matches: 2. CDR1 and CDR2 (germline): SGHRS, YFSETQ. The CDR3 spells CASSQGQGAEQYF. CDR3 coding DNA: TGCGCCAGCAGCCAGGGACAGGGGGCCGAGCAGTACTTC.

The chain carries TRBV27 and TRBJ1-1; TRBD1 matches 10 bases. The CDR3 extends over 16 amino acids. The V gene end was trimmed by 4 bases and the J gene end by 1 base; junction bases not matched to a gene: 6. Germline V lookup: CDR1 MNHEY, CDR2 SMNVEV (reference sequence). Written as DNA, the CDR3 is TGTGCCAGCAGTTCGACAGGGGGCGCGGGGAACACTGAAGCTTTCTTT. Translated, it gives CASSSTGGAGNTEAFF.